The T cell receptor beta chain under discussion was sequenced for a study of cytomegalovirus exposure and HLA in healthy donors. Study in general: The approximately 120 validation repertoires matched the roughly 700 first-cohort repertoires in platform, a later analysis reported.

Method: immunoSEQ multiplex PCR; TCRdb's copy keeps in-frame clones and lacks some. The sample has fewer than 250,000 clones; about 84% are singletons. Findings and limits, study-wide: Usually a TCR sequence was rare, but some public TCRs were found in many donors. The study listed roughly 160 cytomegalovirus-associated TCR beta chains. TCR clusters originating in the first cohort tended to co-occur in the roughly 110 validation repertoires, according to a later analysis.

This CDR3 is 16 amino acids long. With 4 bases clipped from V and 2 bases from J, the junction kept 8 bases outside the gene matches. In germline, CDR1 is MNHNS, CDR2 SASEGT. A remark on this clone: Its matching antigen is unknown.

This rearrangement joins TRBV6-1 to TRBJ1-3, with TRBD1 identical over 7 bases. The sequence was obtained from a young woman in good health and CMV-seronegative. Specimen: PBMCs. This CDR3 is CASSGNRGNAGNTIYF. In DNA form, the CDR3 reads TGTGCCAGCAGTGGTAACAGGGGAAACGCTGGAAACACCATATATTTT.